This T cell receptor beta chain was sequenced for a study of blood T cell repertoires in COVID-19. The germline V gene has CDR1 KGHSH and CDR2 LQKENI. Trimming shortened V by 2 bases and J by 4 bases, and 17 bases separated the two germline ends. This CDR3 has 16 amino acids. In its sample, this clone was seen once. Clones were sequenced by immunoSEQ multiplex PCR, and TCRdb holds only the in-frame ones, with some missing. This table holds 250,000 or so clones, approximately 85% found once. The receptor was isolated from a man older than 75 with acute or convalescent COVID-19. The V call is TRBV18, the J call TRBJ1-1, with a possible D match to TRBD1 (6 bases). Source material: peripheral blood. The CDR3 loop reads CASSPGPGGYGTEAFF. The CDR3, as DNA: TGTGCCAGCTCACCAGGTCCGGGGGGCTATGGCACTGAAGCTTTCTTT. The variable domain in full, completed from reference TRBV18 and TRBJ1-1, reads NAGVMQNPRHLVRRRGQEARLRCSPMKGHSHVYWYRQLPEEGLKFMVYLQKENIIDESGMPKERFSAEFPKEGPSILRIQQVVRGDSAAYFCASSPGPGGYGTEAFFGQGTRLTVV.